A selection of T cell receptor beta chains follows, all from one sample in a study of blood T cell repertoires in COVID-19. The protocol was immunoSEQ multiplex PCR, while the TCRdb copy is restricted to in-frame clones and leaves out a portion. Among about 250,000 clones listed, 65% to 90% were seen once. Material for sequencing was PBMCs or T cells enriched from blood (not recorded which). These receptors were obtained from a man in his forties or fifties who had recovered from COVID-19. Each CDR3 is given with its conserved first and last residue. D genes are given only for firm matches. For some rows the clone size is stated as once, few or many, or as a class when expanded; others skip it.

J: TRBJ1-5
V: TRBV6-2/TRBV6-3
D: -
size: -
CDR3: CASSYFRQDNQPQHF
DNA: TGTGCCAGCAGTTACTTCCGCCAGGACAATCAGCCCCAGCATTTT

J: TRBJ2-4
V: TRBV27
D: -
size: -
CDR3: CASSYGAKNIQYF
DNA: TGTGCCAGCAGTTACGGAGCCAAAAACATTCAGTACTTC

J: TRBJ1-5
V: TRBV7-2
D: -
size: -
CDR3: CASSGTWGGNQPQHF
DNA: TGTGCCAGCAGCGGCACTTGGGGAGGCAATCAGCCCCAGCATTTT

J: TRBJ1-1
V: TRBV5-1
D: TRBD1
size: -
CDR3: CASSGWGTVLNTEAFF
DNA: TGCGCCAGCAGCGGGTGGGGGACAGTTTTGAACACTGAAGCTTTCTTT

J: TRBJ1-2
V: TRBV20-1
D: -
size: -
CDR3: CSATYSDGYTF
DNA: TGCAGTGCTACGTATTCCGATGGCTACACCTTC

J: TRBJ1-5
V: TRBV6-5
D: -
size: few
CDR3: CASTPVQGHQPQHF
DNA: TGTGCCAGCACCCCAGTACAGGGACATCAGCCCCAGCATTTT

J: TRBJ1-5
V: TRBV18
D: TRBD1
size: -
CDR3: CASSPRQGPNQPQHF
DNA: TGTGCCAGCTCTCCGCGACAGGGACCCAATCAGCCCCAGCATTTT

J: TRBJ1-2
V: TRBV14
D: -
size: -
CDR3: CASSSVQVPWGYTF
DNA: TGTGCCAGCAGCTCTGTTCAGGTTCCGTGGGGCTACACCTTC

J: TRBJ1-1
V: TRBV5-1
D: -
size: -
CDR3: CASSLGGNPEAFF
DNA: TGCGCCAGCAGCTTGGGCGGGAACCCTGAAGCTTTCTTT

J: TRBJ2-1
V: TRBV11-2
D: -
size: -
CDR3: CASSLVDSYNEQFF
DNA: TGTGCCAGCAGCTTAGTTGACAGCTACAATGAGCAGTTCTTC

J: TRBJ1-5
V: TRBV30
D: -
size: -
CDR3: CAWTTGRDNQPQHF
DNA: TGTGCCTGGACCACTGGACGGGACAATCAGCCCCAGCATTTT

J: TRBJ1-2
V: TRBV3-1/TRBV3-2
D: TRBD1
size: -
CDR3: CASSPKPGQGHFGNYGYTF
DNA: TGTGCCAGCAGCCCGAAACCGGGACAGGGACATTTCGGGAACTATGGCTACACCTTC

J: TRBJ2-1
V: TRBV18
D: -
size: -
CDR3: CASSPLANEQFF
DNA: TGTGCCAGCTCGCCCCTAGCAAATGAGCAGTTCTTC

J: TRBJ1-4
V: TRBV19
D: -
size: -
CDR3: CASSITGLLGEKLFF
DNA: TGTGCCAGTAGTATAACAGGCCTCTTGGGAGAAAAACTGTTTTTT

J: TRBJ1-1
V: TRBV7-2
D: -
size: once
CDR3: CASSLFSRGTTEAFF
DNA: TGTGCCAGCAGCTTATTTTCTAGGGGGACCACTGAAGCTTTCTTT

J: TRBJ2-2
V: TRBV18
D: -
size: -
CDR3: CASSPLPGRAIGELFF
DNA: TGTGCCAGCTCACCACTTCCTGGGCGGGCCATCGGGGAGCTGTTTTTT

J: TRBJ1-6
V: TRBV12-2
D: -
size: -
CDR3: CASHPGGQSLPLHF
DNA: TGTGCAAGTCACCCCGGGGGACAGTCGCTACCCCTCCACTTT

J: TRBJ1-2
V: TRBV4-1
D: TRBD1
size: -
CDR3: CASRPQGNYGYTF
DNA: TGCGCCAGCAGGCCACAGGGGAACTATGGCTACACCTTC

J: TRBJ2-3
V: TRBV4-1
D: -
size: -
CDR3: CASSQYGGRPDTQYF
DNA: TGCGCCAGCAGCCAATACGGGGGACGGCCAGATACGCAGTATTTT

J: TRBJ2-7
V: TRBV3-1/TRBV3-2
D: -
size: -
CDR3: CASSQGFPQDEQYF
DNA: TGTGCCAGCAGCCAAGGCTTTCCTCAGGACGAGCAGTACTTC

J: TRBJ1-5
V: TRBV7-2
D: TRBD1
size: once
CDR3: CASSLAQGAGQPQHF
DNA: TGTGCCAGCAGCTTAGCTCAGGGGGCAGGGCAGCCCCAGCATTTT

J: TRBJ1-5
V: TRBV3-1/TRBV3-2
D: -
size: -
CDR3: CASSQGRVREQPQHF
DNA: TGTGCCAGCAGCCAAGGGAGGGTCAGGGAACAGCCCCAGCATTTT

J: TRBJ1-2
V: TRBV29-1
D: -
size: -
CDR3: CSVEGGTRSIYTF
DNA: TGCAGCGTTGAGGGGGGGACACGGTCAATCTACACCTTC

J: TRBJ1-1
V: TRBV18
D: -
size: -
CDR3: CASSTSGEGTEAFF
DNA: TGTGCCAGCTCAACCTCGGGGGAAGGCACTGAAGCTTTCTTT

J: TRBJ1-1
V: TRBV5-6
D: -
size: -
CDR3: CASSLLQGMLTEAFF
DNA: TGTGCCAGCAGCTTGTTGCAGGGCATGCTCACTGAAGCTTTCTTT

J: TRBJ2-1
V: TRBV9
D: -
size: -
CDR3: CASSPRTSYNEQFF
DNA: TGTGCCAGCAGCCCCAGGACTTCCTACAATGAGCAGTTCTTC

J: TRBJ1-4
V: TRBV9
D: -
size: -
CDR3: CASSVAATNEKLFF
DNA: TGTGCCAGCAGCGTAGCCGCAACTAATGAAAAACTGTTTTTT

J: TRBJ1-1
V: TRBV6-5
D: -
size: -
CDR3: CASSYSTPNTEAFF
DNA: TGTGCCAGCAGTTACTCTACACCGAACACTGAAGCTTTCTTT

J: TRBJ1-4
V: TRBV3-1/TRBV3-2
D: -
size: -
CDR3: CASSLGLGVGEKLFF
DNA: TGTGCCAGCAGCCTTGGACTTGGAGTCGGCGAAAAACTGTTTTTT

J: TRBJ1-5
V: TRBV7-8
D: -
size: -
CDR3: CASSLLNRDYSNQPQHF
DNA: TGTGCCAGCAGCTTATTAAATAGGGACTATAGCAATCAGCCCCAGCATTTT

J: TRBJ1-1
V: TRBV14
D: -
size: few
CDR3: CASSGWGSGTPEAFF
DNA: TGTGCCAGCAGCGGGTGGGGAAGCGGCACGCCTGAAGCTTTCTTT

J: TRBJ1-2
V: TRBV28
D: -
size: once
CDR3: CASSFMGARGYTF
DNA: TGTGCCAGCAGTTTTATGGGGGCGCGGGGCTACACCTTC

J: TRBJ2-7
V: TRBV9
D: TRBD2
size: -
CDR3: CASSVEASGLPYEQYF
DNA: TGTGCCAGCAGCGTAGAGGCTAGCGGGCTTCCCTACGAGCAGTACTTC

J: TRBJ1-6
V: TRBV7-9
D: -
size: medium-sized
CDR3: CASSPSYNSPLHF
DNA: TGTGCCAGCAGTCCCAGTTATAATTCACCCCTCCACTTT

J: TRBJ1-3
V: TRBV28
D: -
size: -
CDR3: CASWAPGVSGNTIYF
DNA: TGTGCCAGCTGGGCCCCAGGGGTCTCTGGAAACACCATATATTTT

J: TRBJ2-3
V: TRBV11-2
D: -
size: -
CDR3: CASSLGLGLTDTQYF
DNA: TGTGCCAGCAGCTTAGGACTAGGTTTAACAGATACGCAGTATTTT

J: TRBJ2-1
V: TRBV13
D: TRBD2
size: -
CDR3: CASSFLSGRSQFF
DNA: TGTGCCAGCAGCTTTCTGAGCGGGAGATCTCAGTTCTTC

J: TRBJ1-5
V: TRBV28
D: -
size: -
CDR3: CASSLWQGHQPQHF
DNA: TGTGCCAGCAGTTTGTGGCAGGGCCATCAGCCCCAGCATTTT

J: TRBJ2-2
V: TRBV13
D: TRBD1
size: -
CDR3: CASSWGQGANGELFF
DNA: TGTGCCAGCAGCTGGGGACAGGGGGCTAACGGGGAGCTGTTTTTT

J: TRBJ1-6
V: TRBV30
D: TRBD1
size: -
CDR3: CAWRGRTGGNSPLHF
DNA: TGTGCCTGGAGAGGTCGGACAGGAGGAAATTCACCCCTCCACTTT

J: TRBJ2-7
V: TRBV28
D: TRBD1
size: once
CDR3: CASSPPGTGWASGSQEQYF
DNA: TGTGCCAGCAGTCCTCCCGGGACAGGGTGGGCTAGCGGCTCTCAGGAGCAGTACTTC

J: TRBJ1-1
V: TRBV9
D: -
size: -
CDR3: CASSVFGVNTEAFF
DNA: TGTGCCAGCAGCGTATTCGGGGTGAACACTGAAGCTTTCTTT

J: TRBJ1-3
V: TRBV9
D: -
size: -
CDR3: CASSVASSGYRNTIYF
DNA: TGTGCCAGCAGCGTAGCATCTTCAGGGTATAGAAACACCATATATTTT

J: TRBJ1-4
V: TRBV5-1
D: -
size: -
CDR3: CASSLQGPNEKLFF
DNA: TGCGCCAGCAGCTTACAGGGCCCTAATGAAAAACTGTTTTTT

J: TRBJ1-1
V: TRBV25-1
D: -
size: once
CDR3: CASSSGNTEAFF
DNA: TGTGCCAGCAGTTCAGGCAACACTGAAGCTTTCTTT

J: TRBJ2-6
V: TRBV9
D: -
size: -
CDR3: CASSGAGANVLTF
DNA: TGTGCCAGCAGCGGGGCCGGGGCCAACGTCCTGACTTTC

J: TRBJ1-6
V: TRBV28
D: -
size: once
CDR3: CASGAPGDYNSPLHF
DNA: TGTGCCAGCGGGGCTCCGGGGGACTATAATTCACCCCTCCACTTT

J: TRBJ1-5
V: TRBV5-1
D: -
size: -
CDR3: CASSLGPGHNRNQPQHF
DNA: TGCGCCAGCAGCTTGGGTCCCGGACACAACCGGAATCAGCCCCAGCATTTT

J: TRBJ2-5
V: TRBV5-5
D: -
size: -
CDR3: CASSLVHQQETQYF
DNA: TGTGCCAGCAGCTTGGTTCATCAACAAGAGACCCAGTACTTC

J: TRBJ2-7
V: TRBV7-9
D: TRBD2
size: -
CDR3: CASSYLAGEQYF
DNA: TGTGCCAGCAGCTACCTAGCGGGTGAGCAGTACTTC

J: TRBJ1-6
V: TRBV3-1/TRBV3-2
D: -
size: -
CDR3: CASSHQGGESPLHF
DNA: TGTGCCAGCAGCCACCAAGGAGGAGAATCACCCCTCCACTTT

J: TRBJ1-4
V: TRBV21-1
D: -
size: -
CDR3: CASSKVFGRGRGEKLFF
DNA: TGTGCCAGCAGCAAAGTGTTCGGGAGGGGGCGAGGTGAAAAACTGTTTTTT

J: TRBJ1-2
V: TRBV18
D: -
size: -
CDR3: CASSPRSLLDYGYTF
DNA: TGTGCCAGCTCACCACGGAGTCTCCTCGACTATGGCTACACCTTC

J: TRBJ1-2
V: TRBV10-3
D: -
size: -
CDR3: CAISDASQGSGGYTF
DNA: TGTGCCATCAGCGACGCATCACAGGGCTCGGGTGGCTACACCTTC

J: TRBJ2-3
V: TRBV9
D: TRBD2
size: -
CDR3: CASSVTASGGAGDTQYF
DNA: TGTGCCAGCAGCGTAACCGCTAGCGGGGGGGCCGGTGATACGCAGTATTTT